These 27 T cell receptor beta chains originate from one sample sequenced in a study of breast tumors, draining lymph nodes, adjacent tissues (TCRdb year 2016). The library was produced with multiplex PCR. Sequencing was carried out with an Illumina HiSeq 2000. In TCRdb, the public reads were trimmed at Q25 with fastp and aligned with MiXCR, with productive beta chains retained. Each entry is one CDR3 protein sequence, shown with its most common DNA and genes. Across this sample there are around 300,000 distinct CDR3 sequences, with 30% to 35% seen only once. Around 1% of the sample is held by the ten biggest clonotypes. The lymph node samples were taken from the axillary draining lymph nodes of breast cancer patients. What was sequenced was axillary lymph node tissue. The receptor source for this set is a female donor with breast cancer. Some clones in this sample may be carry-over from other donors' samples.

Comment on this clonotype: The conserved phenylalanine or tryptophan normally closing the CDR3 is absent here, so this likely arose from a read error. This rearrangement joins TRBV9 to TRBJ2-5; 14 positions match TRBD2. V dropped 0 bases and J dropped 5; count of bases not matched to a gene: 12. The CDR3 runs to 19 residues. Per the germline V gene, CDR1 is SGDLS and CDR2 is YYNGEE. The CDR3 DNA follows: TGTGCCAGCAGCGTAGGGCCCCCGGGACTAGCGGGAGCTGGCGAGACCCAGTACCTC. Amino acid sequence: CASSVGPPGLAGAGETQYL.

The V gene is TRBV19, the J gene TRBJ2-1; D is uncertain. The J call may be incorrect, as the DNA end agrees better with TRBJ2-3. CDR1 and CDR2 from the germline V gene are LNHDA and SQIVND (reference sequence). This CDR3 is built from 17 residues. In DNA, the CDR3 is TGTGCCAGTAGTAGGGCTTTCCCCGCCGGCTCCTACAATGAGCAGTATTTT. This sequence encodes CASSRAFPAGSYNEQYF.

In this sample, this clonotype turned up many times. The chain has TRBV5-1 and TRBJ1-4, with TRBD1 matching over 9 bases. Germline V gene sequence: CDR1 SGHRS, CDR2 YFSETQ. The ends lost 0 bases at V and 6 bases at J; junction bases unmatched: 3. This CDR3 contains 15 residues. DNA for the CDR3: TGCGCCAGCAGCTTGGAGGGACAGGGCCATGAAAAACTGTTTTTT. It encodes CASSLEGQGHEKLFF.

The rearrangement uses TRBV25-1 and TRBJ2-7; TRBD2 aligns across 8 bases. Germline V gene sequence: CDR1 MGHDK, CDR2 SYGVNS. The V gene end was trimmed by 4 bases and the J gene end by 2 bases; junction bases not matched to a gene: 13. The CDR3 length is 17 residues. CDR3 DNA: TGTGCCAGCAGTGTGCTCGGGGGAGCGGGAGACCCCTACGAGCAGTACTTC. This translates into CASSVLGGAGDPYEQYF.

Notes on this clonotype: The limits of the CDR3 on the DNA are not certain, so only TCRdb's listed CDR3 is given. V usage is TRBV19 and J usage is TRBJ2-4; the table assigns TRBD1, which was not confirmed against the DNA. From its first to its last residue, the CDR3 has 15 amino acids. Germline CDR1 is LNHDA and CDR2 is SQIVND (reference sequence). CDR3 in amino acids: CASGISGQGINIQYF.

In this sample, this clonotype turned up many times. The chain uses TRBV7-2 and TRBJ2-1; TRBD2 agrees at 9 bases. V was clipped by 5 bases and J by 0 bases; unmatched bases: 5. Germline assignment: CDR1 SGHTA and CDR2 FQGNSA. The CDR3 has 16 amino acids. CDR3 residues: CASSRLAESSYNEQFF. DNA for the CDR3: TGTGCCAGCAGCAGACTAGCGGAGAGCTCCTACAATGAGCAGTTCTTC.

In the case of this clonotype: At one of its ends the junction is not consistent with the germline gene, which may arise from a read error. The chain combines TRBV7-9 with TRBJ2-2; D unresolved. The germline gives CDR1 SEHNR, CDR2 FQNEAQ (reference sequence). The CDR3 runs 14 residues. CDR3: CASSLGFNTRELFF. CDR3 DNA: TGTGCTAGCAGCTTAGGGTTTAACACCAGGGAGCTGTTTTTT.

The J gene is TRBJ2-6, the V gene TRBV6-1; a weak D match, TRBD1 (6 bases). The CDR3 runs to 19 residues. Germline loops: CDR1 MNHNS, CDR2 SASEGT. Trimming pared 5 bases from V and 0 bases from J, leaving 20 bases between. CDR3 amino acids: CASSPLPQGPGSGANVLTF. CDR3 DNA: TGTGCCAGCAGTCCGCTACCACAGGGCCCCGGCTCTGGGGCCAACGTCCTGACTTTC.

Many counts were recorded for this clonotype. This chain connects TRBV5-4 to TRBJ1-3; 7 bases are shared with TRBD1. The CDR3 covers 16 residues. J was trimmed by 4 bases and V by 4 bases; bases with no gene match: 11. The V gene's germline CDR1 is SGHNT and CDR2 YYREEE (reference sequence). As DNA, the CDR3 is TGTGCCAGCAGCCAATACGACAGGGCTGGAGGAAACACCATATATTTT. As protein: CASSQYDRAGGNTIYF. The full variable domain, with the rest looked up from reference TRBV5-4 and TRBJ1-3, is ETGVTQSPTHLIKTRGQQVTLRCSSQSGHNTVSWYQQALGQGPQFIFQYYREEENGRGNFPPRFSGLQFPNYSSELNVNALELDDSALYLCASSQYDRAGGNTIYFGEGSWLTVV.

The table lists this clonotype with a few counts. The chain joins TRBV30 to TRBJ2-3; 9 bases line up with TRBD2. The CDR3 runs to 15 residues. The germline V gene encodes CDR1 GTSNPN and CDR2 SVGIG (reference sequence). Unmatched junction bases numbered 9, after V lost 2 bases and J lost 6 bases. CDR3 nucleotide sequence: TGTGCCTGGAGTCTAAGTGCGGGAGGGCCCGATACGCAGTATTTT. This sequence encodes CAWSLSAGGPDTQYF.

With regard to this clonotype: A read error may be the cause here, since a much bigger clone is one base away. V is TRBV30 and J is TRBJ1-5; D not resolved. Germline V lookup: CDR1 GTSNPN, CDR2 SVGIG (reference sequence). The CDR3 runs 13 residues. Trimming took off 3 bases at V and 4 bases at J, with 10 bases between the two ends. CDR3 sequence reads: CAWSASENQPQHF. The CDR3 DNA reads as TGTGCCTGGAGCGCAAGCGAGAATCAGCCCCAGCATTTT.

The J gene is TRBJ2-5, the V gene TRBV29-1; perhaps TRBD1 as D (6 bases). Germline assignment: CDR1 SQVTM and CDR2 ANQGSEA. This CDR3 is 13 amino acids long. V was cut by 6 bases and J by 5 bases, with 16 bases left in between. The CDR3, as DNA: TGCAGCGTCTCACAGGGAATTGGGGAGACCCAGTACTTC. Translation: CSVSQGIGETQYF.

In the case of this clonotype: A read error may account for a junction end that differs from germline. This chain uses TRBV9 with TRBJ1-3; D is possibly TRBD1 (6 bases). CDR3 length: 14 amino acids. The germline gives CDR1 SGDLS, CDR2 YYNGEE. The CDR3 DNA follows: TGTGCCAGCAGCGCGACAGGCTCTGGAAACACCACATATTTT. Translation: CASSATGSGNTTYF.

As for this clonotype: A much more abundant neighbour one base away suggests this may be a read error. The chain uses TRBV4-1 and TRBJ2-7; TRBD1 aligns across 7 bases. V was pared by 3 bases and J by 3 bases, with 11 bases of the junction left unmatched. Germline CDR1 reads MGHRA; CDR2 reads YSYEKL. The CDR3 spans 16 residues. The CDR3 loop reads CASSHGPGQALYEQYF. In nucleotides, the CDR3 is TGCGCCAGCAGCCACGGCCCCGGACAGGCCCTCTACGAGCAGTACTTC.

V gene TRBV20-1 combines with J gene TRBJ2-1, with D unclear. V gave up 6 bases and J gave up 2 bases, with 14 bases separating them. Per germline, CDR1 DFQATT and CDR2 SNEGSKA (reference sequence). This CDR3 spans 14 amino acids. The CDR3 bases are TGCAGTGCCAGCATGACGGCAACCTACAATGAGCAGTTCTTC. The encoded protein is CSASMTATYNEQFF.

The genes are TRBV25-1 and TRBJ2-5; 7 bases align to TRBD2. The junction had 7 bases not matched to a gene; V was cut back by 4 bases and J by 5 bases. The germline gives CDR1 MGHDK, CDR2 SYGVNS. The CDR3 has 14 residues. The CDR3 DNA sequence: TGTGCCAGCAGTGCTGGAGCGGGGCAGGAGACCCAGTACTTC. Translating gives CASSAGAGQETQYF.

This clonotype was seen more than once but under ten times. The genes are TRBV27 and TRBJ2-7, with 8 bases identical to TRBD2. The CDR3 is 14 amino acids. Unmatched junction bases numbered 9, after V lost 7 bases and J lost 4 bases. Germline V gene data show CDR1 as MNHEY and CDR2 as SMNVEV (reference sequence). CDR3 sequence (DNA): TGTGCCAGCATCATACCGGGACTAGTATACGAGCAGTACTTC. It yields the protein CASIIPGLVYEQYF.

The sample holds many counts of this clonotype. V is TRBV7-2 and J is TRBJ2-7, with 7 bases lining up with TRBD1. The CDR3 has 14 amino acids. The trim removed 5 bases at V and 0 bases at J, leaving 4 bases unmatched. CDR1 is SGHTA, CDR2 FQGNSA, per germline. CDR3 residues: CASSVDRASYEQYF. In DNA form, the CDR3 reads TGTGCCAGCAGCGTAGACAGGGCCTCCTACGAGCAGTACTTC. Variable domain in full (rest from reference TRBV7-2 and TRBJ2-7): GAGVSQSPSNKVTEKGKDVELRCDPISGHTALYWYRQSLGQGLEFLIYFQGNSAPDKSGLPSDRFSAERTGGSVSTLTIQRTQQEDSAVYLCASSVDRASYEQYFGPGTRLTVT.

Notes on this clonotype: One end of the junction does not line up with germline, which may come from a read error. The chain is built from TRBV12-3 or TRBV12-4 and TRBJ2-2; perhaps D is TRBD1 or TRBD2 (5 bases each). CDR3 length equals 15 residues. In nucleotides, the CDR3 is TGTGCCAGCAGTTTCAGGGTTTCGGGCACCGGGGAGCTGTCTTTT. Its protein is CASSFRVSGTGELSF.

The V and J genes are TRBV7-9 and TRBJ2-7; 10 bases line up with TRBD2. The V gene's germline CDR1 is SEHNR and CDR2 FQNEAQ (reference sequence). The V segment lost 3 bases and the J segment 0 bases; nucleotides outside the gene matches: 5. There are 16 residues in the CDR3. The CDR3 protein is CASSFSGRTSSYEQYF. CDR3 bases: TGTGCCAGCAGCTTTAGCGGGAGGACTTCCTCCTACGAGCAGTACTTC.

The chain joins TRBV18 to TRBJ1-1; D gene uncertain. Trimming removed 8 bases from V and 10 bases from J, with 14 bases in between. Germline V gene sequence: CDR1 KGHSH, CDR2 LQKENI. The CDR3 consists of 11 residues. The CDR3 here is CASRSGGAAFF. The CDR3 DNA reads TGTGCCAGCCGTTCAGGTGGCGCAGCTTTCTTT.

The V and J genes are TRBV10-3 and TRBJ1-2; D might be TRBD1 (5 bases). The germline V gene encodes CDR1 ENHRY and CDR2 SYGVKD. Trimming cost V 5 bases and J 0 bases, with 7 bases left between them. The CDR3 spans 13 residues. CDR3 sequence reads: CAISMTANYGYTF. The CDR3 DNA reads TGTGCCATCAGTATGACAGCTAACTATGGCTACACCTTC.

In its sample, this clonotype was seen many times. The chain uses TRBV5-1 and TRBJ2-1, with D perhaps matching TRBD1 or TRBD2 (5 bases each). The germline V gene encodes CDR1 SGHRS and CDR2 YFSETQ. The CDR3 contains 15 residues. Trimming took 1 base from V and 6 from J, leaving 14 bases between them. CDR3: CASSLLSMRGNEQFF. DNA of the CDR3: TGCGCCAGCAGCTTGCTAAGTATGAGGGGCAATGAGCAGTTCTTC.

This clonotype was counted many times. V usage is TRBV12-3 or TRBV12-4 and J usage is TRBJ2-7; D could derive from TRBD1 or TRBD2 (6 bases each). There are 14 residues in the CDR3. Trimming shortened V by 6 bases and J by 2 bases, and 14 bases separated the two germline ends. In DNA, the CDR3 is TGTGCCAGCAGAAGGGGGGCAGGGACCTACGAGCAGTACTTC. Translated: CASRRGAGTYEQYF.

With regard to this clonotype: A much larger clone lies a single base off, so this may be a read error. V usage is TRBV20-1 and J usage is TRBJ2-1; TRBD2 aligns across 7 bases. In germline, CDR1 is DFQATT, CDR2 SNEGSKA (reference sequence). This CDR3 region has 16 residues. With V trimmed by 0 bases and J by 2 bases, 7 bases remained unmatched. CDR3 protein: CSARDHRLAAYNEQFF. DNA of the CDR3: TGCAGTGCTAGAGATCATCGACTAGCCGCCTACAATGAGCAGTTCTTC.

As regards this clonotype: Because it lacks the conserved phenylalanine or tryptophan at the end, this CDR3 is likely a read error. No DNA is shown, since the ends of the CDR3 on it are uncertain; the CDR3 is the one TCRdb lists. The chain uses TRBV29-1 and TRBJ2-2; no check of the table's D call, TRBD1, against the DNA was made. Per the germline V gene, CDR1 is SQVTM and CDR2 is ANQGSEA. The CDR3 extends over 10 residues, inclusive of both ends. CDR3 amino acids: CSVGAPEPFS.

The chain links TRBV10-3 to TRBJ1-4; D may be TRBD1 (5 bases). This CDR3 spans 14 amino acids. Germline V lookup: CDR1 ENHRY, CDR2 SYGVKD. The CDR3 region has the DNA TGTGCTATCGACAGCCTTGCAACTAATGAAAAACTGTTTTTT. Translation gives CAIDSLATNEKLFF.